What follows are 25 T cell receptor beta chains derived from one specimen sequenced in a study of blood T cell repertoires in COVID-19. This table comes from immunoSEQ multiplex PCR, and its TCRdb copy is limited to in-frame clones, with some not included. In the table there are approximately 19,000 clones, about 81% of which are singletons. What was sequenced was peripheral blood. These receptors all stem from a man in his sixties with acute or convalescent COVID-19.

The rearrangement links TRBV6-5 to TRBJ1-2, with 9 bases fitting TRBD1. The ends lost 7 bases at V and 5 bases at J; junction bases unmatched: 8. Germline CDR1 reads MNHEY; CDR2 reads SVGAGI. This CDR3 contains 14 residues. CDR3 residues: CASTRGDRDYGYTF. The CDR3 DNA reads as TGTGCCAGCACGCGGGGGGACAGGGATTATGGCTACACCTTC.

About this clone: One junction end does not reproduce the germline sequence, and a read error may be involved. The chain couples TRBV4-1 to TRBJ2-1; 10 positions agree with TRBD2. Germline CDR1 and CDR2: MGHRA and YSYEKL. The CDR3 is 16 residues long. The CDR3 nucleotides are TGCGCCAGCAACCAAGCTGGACTAGCGGTTTACAATGAGCAGTTCTTC. This sequence encodes CASNQAGLAVYNEQFF.

The rearrangement joins TRBV9 to TRBJ2-5; a possible D gene is TRBD2 (7 bases). The V gene lost 0 bases and the J gene lost 5 bases, with 14 bases spanning the gap. In germline, CDR1 is SGDLS, CDR2 YYNGEE. This CDR3 is built from 15 residues. The CDR3 DNA follows: TGTGCCAGCAGCGTAGGGGGGCAGGGAGGGGAGACCCAGTACTTC. This translates into CASSVGGQGGETQYF.

This sequence joins TRBV5-1 and TRBJ2-5; D possibly corresponds to TRBD2 (5 bases). Germline lookup yields CDR1 SGHRS and CDR2 YFSETQ. The length of the CDR3 is 13 residues. Trimming took off 7 bases at V and 4 bases at J, with 14 bases between the two ends. The chain's CDR3 is CASGSYGGETQYF. DNA for the CDR3: TGCGCCAGCGGAAGTTATGGAGGAGAGACCCAGTACTTC.

A few counts support this clone. V and J are TRBV29-1 and TRBJ1-2; D is possibly TRBD1 (6 bases). CDR1 is SQVTM and CDR2 is ANQGSEA in the germline V gene. The CDR3 is 16 amino acids. The V end lost 0 bases, the J end lost 4 bases, and 18 bases lay between the germline ends. The CDR3 nucleotides read TGCAGCGTTGAAGATCAATCGGGGGGCGTCGGCTATGGCTACACCTTC. Protein product: CSVEDQSGGVGYGYTF.

This chain connects TRBV11-2 to TRBJ1-2; D remains unclear. This CDR3 is 13 amino acids long. Trimming shortened V by 5 bases and J by 2 bases, and 9 bases separated the two germline ends. Per germline, CDR1 SGHAT and CDR2 FQNNGV. CDR3 sequence (DNA): TGTGCCAGCAGCGCCGGGGTAAACTATGGCTACACCTTC. This encodes CASSAGVNYGYTF.

V usage is TRBV5-1 and J usage is TRBJ1-2; D not certain. The CDR3 contains 14 residues. V lost 0 bases and J lost 2, with 8 bases in between. Per the germline V gene, CDR1 is SGHRS and CDR2 is YFSETQ. The DNA for the CDR3 is TGCGCCAGCAGCTTGGGAGGAGAAAACTATGGCTACACCTTC. It is translated as CASSLGGENYGYTF.

The V and J genes are TRBV12-3 or TRBV12-4 and TRBJ1-1, with a tentative D call TRBD1 (6 bases). The CDR3 has 13 amino acids. V shed 3 bases and J shed 3 bases, with 8 bases lying between them. Written as DNA, the CDR3 is TGTGCCAGCAGTTTTAAGGGGGACACTGAAGCTTTCTTT. Protein: CASSFKGDTEAFF.

This chain uses TRBV30 with TRBJ1-3; 7 bases map to TRBD1. CDR1 GTSNPN and CDR2 SVGIG come from the germline V gene (reference sequence). V was clipped by 4 bases and J by 7 bases; unmatched bases: 10. The CDR3 has 14 amino acids. CDR3 protein: CAWINRSGGNTIYF. CDR3 coding DNA: TGTGCCTGGATTAACCGCTCAGGGGGGAACACCATATATTTT.

The chain links TRBV24-1 to TRBJ2-1; D is ambiguous. CDR3 length equals 14 residues. Trimming shortened V by 7 bases and J by 5 bases, and 14 bases separated the two germline ends. Germline V gene sequence: CDR1 KGHDR, CDR2 SFDVKD. The CDR3 protein is CATSPRGENNEQFF. As DNA, the CDR3 is TGTGCCACCAGCCCCCGAGGCGAAAACAATGAGCAGTTCTTC.

The chain carries TRBV7-2 and TRBJ1-5; 7 nucleotides agree with TRBD1. Germline values: CDR1 SGHTA, CDR2 FQGNSA. The CDR3 loop spans 15 amino acids. J was trimmed by 4 bases and V by 6 bases; bases with no gene match: 9. The CDR3 sequence is CASSPQTGLNQPQHF. CDR3 sequence (DNA): TGTGCCAGCAGTCCCCAGACAGGGCTAAATCAGCCCCAGCATTTT.

This clone was detected only a few times. The gene calls are TRBV7-9 and TRBJ2-1; 7 bases map to TRBD1. The CDR3 extends over 17 amino acids. Per germline, CDR1 SEHNR and CDR2 FQNEAQ (reference sequence). Trimming took 5 bases from V and 5 from J; bases not matched to a gene: 15. The CDR3 sequence is CASSARIIRTGDNEQFF. The CDR3 nucleotides are TGTGCCAGCAGCGCTAGGATAATTCGGACAGGAGACAATGAGCAGTTCTTC.

V and J are TRBV5-1 and TRBJ1-2; unclear D gene. The CDR3 sequence is 16 residues long. V dropped 4 bases and J dropped 7 bases, with 23 bases sitting between them. In germline, CDR1 is SGHRS, CDR2 YFSETQ. The CDR3 nucleotides are TGCGCCAGCAGCCGGGGAGTTGAATTGATCGAGGCTGGCTACACCTTC. Its protein product is CASSRGVELIEAGYTF. Filled out from reference TRBV5-1 and TRBJ1-2, the complete variable domain reads KAGVTQTPRYLIKTRGQQVTLSCSPISGHRSVSWYQQTPGQGLQFLFEYFSETQRNKGNFPGRFSGRQFSNSRSEMNVSTLELGDSALYLCASSRGVELIEAGYTFGSGTRLTVV.

The V call is TRBV7-2, the J call TRBJ2-5; 15 nucleotides agree with TRBD2. The CDR3 is made up of 19 amino acids. Germline V gives CDR1 SGHTA, CDR2 FQGNSA. Losses at the gene ends were 5 bases for V and 2 bases for J; bases not matched to a gene: 12. In DNA, the CDR3 is TGTGCCAGCAGCGCGGGCCCGGGACTAGCGGGGGGCGGTCAAGAGACCCAGTACTTC. Encoded protein: CASSAGPGLAGGGQETQYF.

This rearrangement joins TRBV6-1 to TRBJ1-2; D might be TRBD1 (5 bases). The CDR3 sequence is 13 residues long. The V end was cut by 2 bases, the J end by 4 bases, with 8 bases between. Per the germline V gene, CDR1 is MNHNS and CDR2 is SASEGT. For the CDR3, the DNA is TGTGCCAGCAGTGAAAAAGGGGTCTATGGCTACACCTTC. Encoded protein: CASSEKGVYGYTF.

V gene TRBV5-1 combines with J gene TRBJ1-4; possibly TRBD1 for D (6 bases). CDR1 and CDR2 (germline): SGHRS, YFSETQ. The CDR3 contains 16 residues. The V end was cut by 4 bases, the J end by 5 bases, with 18 bases between. CDR3 sequence reads: CASSEGSDRKNEKLFF. The CDR3 DNA reads TGCGCCAGCAGCGAGGGATCGGACAGAAAGAATGAAAAACTGTTTTTT.

The chain couples TRBV6-5 to TRBJ2-2, with TRBD1 identical over 11 bases. The germline gives CDR1 MNHEY, CDR2 SVGAGI. V lost 2 bases to trimming and J lost 7 bases; unmatched junction nucleotides: 3. There are 15 residues in the CDR3. The CDR3, as DNA: TGTGCCAGCAGTTACAGGACAGGGGGCAGCGGGGAGCTGTTTTTT. It translates to CASSYRTGGSGELFF.

This rearrangement joins TRBV2 to TRBJ2-5; D unresolved. Germline-derived CDR1 and CDR2 are SNHLY and FYNNEI. V dropped 6 bases and J dropped 2 bases, with 19 bases sitting between them. This CDR3 is built from 16 residues. The CDR3 loop reads CASSDRYGSGQETQYF. CDR3 nucleotide sequence: TGTGCCAGCAGCGACCGGTATGGATCCGGGCAAGAGACCCAGTACTTC.

The rearrangement joins TRBV5-8 to TRBJ2-7; D may be TRBD1 (5 bases). This CDR3 is built from 16 residues. Per germline, CDR1 SGHTS and CDR2 YDEGEE. V dropped 0 bases and J dropped 0 bases, with 13 bases sitting between them. CDR3: CASSLGQPLFSYEQYF. CDR3 in DNA: TGTGCCAGCAGCTTGGGACAGCCTCTCTTCTCCTACGAGCAGTACTTC.

The V and J genes are TRBV5-4 and TRBJ2-7, with 11 nucleotides matching TRBD2. The CDR3 runs 15 residues. Germline V CDR1 and CDR2: SGHNT, YYREEE (reference sequence). With 5 bases clipped from V and 0 bases from J, the junction kept 4 bases outside the gene matches. CDR3: CASSPGLAVSYEQYF. As DNA, the CDR3 is TGTGCCAGCAGTCCGGGACTAGCGGTCTCCTACGAGCAGTACTTC.

The chain combines TRBV7-3 with TRBJ2-4, with TRBD2 identical over 8 bases. V was clipped by 4 bases and J by 5 bases; unmatched bases: 7. Germline loops: CDR1 SGHTA, CDR2 FQGTGA. CDR3 length equals 15 residues. The CDR3 DNA is TGTGCCAGCAGCTCCGGAGGAGCGGGGGAAAACATTCAGTACTTC. Encoded protein: CASSSGGAGENIQYF.

The gene calls are TRBV7-2 and TRBJ1-1, with 8 bases matching TRBD1. From germline, CDR1 is SGHTA and CDR2 FQGNSA. V was clipped by 11 bases and J by 0 bases; unmatched bases: 8. CDR3 length: 14 amino acids. The CDR3 bases are TGTGCCTCCTCGGGCAGGGGGCTGAACACTGAAGCTTTCTTT. It is translated as CASSGRGLNTEAFF.

This rearrangement joins TRBV5-1 to TRBJ1-6; possible D gene TRBD1, 5 bases. Germline V lookup: CDR1 SGHRS, CDR2 YFSETQ. This CDR3 comprises 17 residues. V was cut by 5 bases and J by 10 bases, with 25 bases left in between. CDR3 protein: CASRTTSSGLSASPLHF. CDR3 DNA: TGCGCCAGCAGGACGACAAGCTCGGGACTTTCGGCATCACCCCTCCACTTT.

This clone has just one count. The genes are TRBV24-1 and TRBJ1-2, with TRBD1 matching 8 bases. This CDR3 contains 15 residues. CDR1 and CDR2 from the germline V gene are KGHDR and SFDVKD. V was clipped by 2 bases and J by 5 bases; unmatched bases: 6. The CDR3 sequence is CATSDSTGDLYGYTF. DNA for the CDR3: TGTGCCACCAGTGATTCGACAGGGGACCTTTATGGCTACACCTTC.

The chain employs TRBV9 and TRBJ2-5; a possible D gene is TRBD2 (5 bases). The V end lost 4 bases, the J end lost 7 bases, and 11 bases lay between the germline ends. The CDR3 runs 12 residues. From germline, CDR1 is SGDLS and CDR2 YYNGEE. The CDR3 is CASSPYEGTQYF. Written as DNA, the CDR3 is TGTGCCAGCAGCCCCTACGAGGGGACCCAGTACTTC.